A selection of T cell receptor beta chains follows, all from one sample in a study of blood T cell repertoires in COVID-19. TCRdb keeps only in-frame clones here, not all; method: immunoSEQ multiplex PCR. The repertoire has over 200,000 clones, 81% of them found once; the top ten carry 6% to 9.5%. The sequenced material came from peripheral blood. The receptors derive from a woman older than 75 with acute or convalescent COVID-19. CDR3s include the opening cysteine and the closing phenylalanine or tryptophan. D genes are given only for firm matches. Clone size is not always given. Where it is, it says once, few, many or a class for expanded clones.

CASSEARRTGGWELFF	TGTGCCAGCAGTGAAGCCCGGAGGACAGGGGGCTGGGAGCTGTTTTTT	TRBD1	TRBV6-1	TRBJ2-2	.
CASRKDTALNYGYTF	TGCGCCAGCAGGAAGGACACAGCGTTAAACTATGGCTACACCTTC	.	TRBV5-1	TRBJ1-2	.
CASSFRTSSPNEQFF	TGTGCCAGCAGCTTTCGAACTAGTTCCCCCAATGAGCAGTTCTTC	.	TRBV7-3	TRBJ2-1	.
CASSGQLAGGETQYF	TGTGCCAGCAGTGGTCAACTAGCGGGAGGCGAGACCCAGTACTTC	TRBD2	TRBV2	TRBJ2-5	.
CSAATGETQYF	TGCAGTGCTGCGACTGGGGAGACCCAGTACTTC	.	TRBV20-1	TRBJ2-5	.
CASSPPAGLTDTQYF	TGTGCCAGCAGCCCCCCTGCGGGTCTCACAGATACGCAGTATTTT	.	TRBV28	TRBJ2-3	once
CSVNRVGTEAFF	TGCAGCGTTAACAGGGTCGGCACTGAAGCTTTCTTT	.	TRBV29-1	TRBJ1-1	.
CASSIGWTGADTQYF	TGTGCCAGTAGTATAGGATGGACAGGGGCAGATACGCAGTATTTT	TRBD1	TRBV19	TRBJ2-3	.
CATSPDGDTGELFF	TGTGCCACCAGTCCCGACGGGGACACCGGGGAGCTGTTTTTT	.	TRBV24-1	TRBJ2-2	.
CATSGGSGTDTQYF	TGCGCCACTTCAGGGGGGTCGGGCACAGATACGCAGTATTTT	.	TRBV5-1	TRBJ2-3	once
CASSQGTGGAGGYTF	TGTGCCAGCAGCCAAGGGACAGGGGGCGCGGGTGGCTACACCTTC	TRBD1	TRBV14	TRBJ1-2	.
CASSEAAGGVYEQYF	TGTGCCAGCAGTGAAGCCGCGGGGGGCGTGTACGAGCAGTACTTC	TRBD2	TRBV6-1	TRBJ2-7	.
CATSTGQGSYNEQFF	TGTGCCACCAGCACCGGACAGGGCTCCTACAATGAGCAGTTCTTC	TRBD1	TRBV15	TRBJ2-1	.
CASSFDRGGRTEAFF	TGCGCCAGCAGCTTTGACAGGGGTGGACGGACTGAAGCTTTCTTT	TRBD1	TRBV5-1	TRBJ1-1	.
CASSTRLAGGTDTQYF	TGCGCCAGCAGCACGAGACTAGCGGGGGGGACAGATACGCAGTATTTT	TRBD2	TRBV5-1	TRBJ2-3	few
CASPAGGGISTIEAFF	TGTGCCAGCCCCGCCGGGGGGGGAATTAGCACCATTGAAGCTTTCTTT	.	TRBV3-1/TRBV3-2	TRBJ1-1	.
CASSTPYADRGDYGYTF	TGTGCCAGCAGCACCCCTTACGCCGACAGGGGGGATTATGGCTACACCTTC	TRBD1	TRBV14	TRBJ1-2	.
CASSARQVSTDTQYF	TGTGCCAGCAGCGCCAGACAGGTTAGCACAGATACGCAGTATTTT	.	TRBV11-2	TRBJ2-3	.